This is a list of T cell receptor beta chains from one sample in a study of blood T cells in healthy people across ages. TCRdb passed the 5' RACE reads through MiXCR, listing each CDR3 protein once. Of 540,000 or so distinct CDR3 sequences detected, around 48% appear once; the ten largest clones hold 20% to 25%. Sequencing input: blood. The receptor set was obtained from an elderly man in good health. Each CDR3 is given with its conserved first and last residue. The order of the fields is V gene, D gene, CDR3 protein. D genes are given only for firm matches.

>TRBV6-6|-
CASSFGTVTSYYGYTF
>TRBV10-3|-
CAISAGVWEVAFF
>TRBV14|-
CASSQANYGYTF
>TRBV6-5|TRBD1
CASSYGTGACEQYF
>TRBV18|TRBD2
CASSPAASGGVGETQYF
>TRBV27|-
CASSLRDGPYEQYF
>TRBV27|-
CASSLASSAYNEQFF
>TRBV5-4|-
CASSLDTGHSNTEAFF
>TRBV10-3|-
CAISGEGFNQPQHF
>TRBV7-2|-
CASSSHGTPEQYF
>TRBV7-8|TRBD1
CASSLHGTGANTEAFF
>TRBV6-5|TRBD1
CASSPRDRKRNEQFF
>TRBV7-2|-
CASSLAGGPSEQYF
>TRBV20-1|-
CSLPGDPIYEQYF
>TRBV29-1|TRBD1
CSAAVDRAYEQYF
>TRBV20-1|TRBD2
CSARGTSNLGSYNEQFF
>TRBV29-1|TRBD1
CSGGQGNTGELFF
>TRBV12-3/TRBV12-4|TRBD1
CANSLDRYYNEQFF
>TRBV20-1|TRBD2
CSAHERDYNEQYF
>TRBV7-9|TRBD1
CASSKGQGFYNSPPHF
>TRBV6-5|TRBD2
CASSYSTSGSHTQYF
>TRBV20-1|TRBD1
CSAGDRRQGEQYF
>TRBV7-3|TRBD1
CASSLDRDAGYTF
>TRBV4-2|-
CVSSQVPRRRVQETQYF
>TRBV12-3/TRBV12-4|TRBD1
CASSSSDRGPYEQYF
>TRBV29-1|-
CSVVEGQGLYEQYF
>TRBV11-2|-
CASSLVSRNSPLHF
>TRBV6-6|-
CASRPGPNTEAFF
>TRBV7-9|TRBD2
CASRELAGEQYF
>TRBV7-2|TRBD1
CASSLHRTGGEQYF
>TRBV12-3/TRBV12-4|TRBD1
CASRWTGGDNEQFF
>TRBV2|TRBD2
CASRKLAGAEQYF
>TRBV6-5|TRBD1
CASSFGPPTGGNEKLFF
>TRBV6-6|TRBD2
CVSSYSTSGAYEQYF
>TRBV3-1|-
CASSQVGAGQETQYF
>TRBV7-2|-
CASSNYPAGGNTEAFF
>TRBV30|-
CACGPLYGYTF
>TRBV11-3|TRBD1
CASSRNDRGADNEQFF
>TRBV9|-
CASSVAVGRTDTQYF
>TRBV29-1|-
CSVRIGNVPFF
>TRBV6-6|-
CASSPRVVGATGELFF